Following are 31 T cell receptor beta chains from one sample sequenced in a study of T-cell reconstitution after alpha-beta-depleted transplantation in children. Unique molecular identifiers were used in preparing the TCRbeta library. TCRdb used MiXCR to reprocess the PCR reads, holding one entry per CDR3 protein. The sample includes some 640,000 distinct CDR3 sequences, 16% of them seen just once. The sequences come from PBMCs from the stem cell graft donor, collected from the stem cell graft. The receptors here all came from a human donor who donated a stem cell graft to a child with acute myeloid leukemia.

This clonotype was seen at least ten times. CDR3 sequence reads: CASSVAAGAPILGGYTF. CDR3 coding DNA: TGTGCCAGCAGCGTAGCGGCCGGAGCTCCTATCCTGGGGGGCTACACCTTC. The chain joins TRBV9 to TRBJ1-2, with D uncertain. The CDR3 extends over 17 amino acids. CDR1 SGDLS and CDR2 YYNGEE come from the germline V gene. V was shortened by 0 bases and J by 8 bases, with 23 bases between the two germline ends.

This chain uses TRBV5-1 with TRBJ2-5, with 9 bases identical to TRBD2. The CDR3 consists of 16 residues. The germline CDR1 and CDR2 sequences are SGHRS and YFSETQ. With 1 base clipped from V and 2 bases from J, the junction kept 6 bases outside the gene matches. CDR3 DNA: TGCGCCAGCAGCTTGCTAGCGGGGTTATTACAAGAGACCCAGTACTTC. It is translated as CASSLLAGLLQETQYF.

This CDR3 is CASSFFWGQSYNEQFF. The DNA for the CDR3 is TGTGCCAGCAGCTTCTTTTGGGGGCAGTCCTACAATGAGCAGTTCTTC. V and J are TRBV7-9 and TRBJ2-1; a weak D match, TRBD1 (6 bases). The CDR3 has 16 residues. The V gene lost 3 bases and the J gene lost 1 base, with 13 bases spanning the gap. Germline-derived CDR1 and CDR2 are SEHNR and FQNEAQ (reference sequence).

The chain uses TRBV12-3 or TRBV12-4 and TRBJ1-5, with D possibly matching TRBD1 (6 bases). The CDR3 is 16 amino acids. V gave up 6 bases and J gave up 0 bases, with 15 bases separating them. CDR3 sequence reads: CASSLQGPHSNQPQHF. CDR3 in DNA: TGTGCCAGCAGCCTACAGGGACCCCATAGCAATCAGCCCCAGCATTTT.

The chain has TRBV29-1 and TRBJ2-1, with 11 bases lining up with TRBD1. Germline CDR1 and CDR2: SQVTM and ANQGSEA. The junction had 8 bases not matched to a gene; V was cut back by 5 bases and J by 8 bases. CDR3 length: 14 residues. The CDR3 protein is CSVSPGQGVHEQFF. DNA of the CDR3: TGCAGCGTTTCCCCGGGACAGGGGGTCCATGAGCAGTTCTTC.

This clonotype was observed a few times. The genes are TRBV29-1 and TRBJ1-1, with D possibly matching TRBD1 (5 bases). Looked up from germline, CDR1 is SQVTM and CDR2 is ANQGSEA. The CDR3 is 12 residues long. V gave up 4 bases and J gave up 5 bases, with 11 bases separating them. The CDR3 region is CSVGGSGTEAFF. CDR3 nucleotides: TGCAGCGTTGGGGGCAGCGGAACTGAAGCTTTCTTT.

This clonotype was found many times. The rearrangement joins TRBV9 to TRBJ2-3, with D hard to call. The CDR3 is made up of 15 amino acids. V lost 3 bases and J 6 bases, leaving 17 bases between the germline ends. CDR1 SGDLS and CDR2 YYNGEE come from the germline V gene. CDR3 amino acids: CASSGLDPAQDTQYF. The CDR3 bases are TGTGCCAGCAGCGGCCTGGACCCCGCCCAGGATACGCAGTATTTT.

The table lists this clonotype with a few counts. The chain employs TRBV5-5 and TRBJ1-1; possible D gene TRBD1, 5 bases. Germline CDR1 SGHKS, CDR2 YYEKEE (reference sequence). This CDR3 is built from 13 residues. Trimming left V 6 bases short and J 5 bases short, with 14 bases between. The CDR3 DNA follows: TGTGCCAGCACAGCCCCGGGGGGGACTGAAGCTTTCTTT. Its protein product is CASTAPGGTEAFF.

This clonotype was observed a few times. This chain joins TRBV6-6 and TRBJ2-5, with TRBD2 as a possible D gene (7 bases). The germline V and J ends were trimmed by 5 bases and 7 bases, with 14 bases remaining between them. Germline V gives CDR1 MNHNY, CDR2 SVGAGI (reference sequence). The CDR3 covers 13 residues. CDR3: CASSTRGAPTQYF. Here the CDR3 DNA reads TGTGCCAGCAGTACCCGGGGGGCACCGACCCAGTACTTC.

This clonotype was recorded at least ten times. The CDR3 sequence: CASSPGQGIPNEQFF. CDR3 coding DNA: TGTGCCAGCAGCCCGGGACAGGGTATTCCGAATGAGCAGTTCTTC. V is TRBV7-2 and J is TRBJ2-1; TRBD1 agrees at 9 bases. J lost 7 bases, V lost 5 bases, and 9 bases had no gene match. Germline CDR1 SGHTA, CDR2 FQGNSA. CDR3 length: 15 residues.

This clonotype was counted at least ten times. The V call is TRBV20-1, the J call TRBJ1-1; 8 nucleotides match TRBD1. Trimming cost V 5 bases and J 4 bases; bases outside gene matches: 6. This CDR3 is 13 amino acids long. Germline V gene lookup returns CDR1 DFQATT and CDR2 SNEGSKA (reference sequence). CDR3 bases: TGCAGTGCTCATTCCACAGGGGGCACTGAAGCTTTCTTT. Translated: CSAHSTGGTEAFF.

This clonotype was recorded at least ten times. The V gene is TRBV7-2, the J gene TRBJ2-7; D is unresolved. Germline-derived CDR1 and CDR2 are SGHTA and FQGNSA. The CDR3 is 14 residues long. V was clipped by 5 bases and J by 0 bases, with 11 bases between them. This chain's CDR3 is CASSPSHLSYEQYF. In DNA form, the CDR3 reads TGTGCCAGCAGCCCCTCGCACCTCTCCTACGAGCAGTACTTC.

V is TRBV6-2 or TRBV6-3 and J is TRBJ1-1; no firm D call. The CDR3 is 13 amino acids. V was clipped by 2 bases and J by 7 bases, with 11 bases between them. Germline V gene lookup returns CDR1 MNHEY and CDR2 SVGEGT. Written as DNA, the CDR3 is TGTGCCAGCAGTTACGGACCCTTCGGTGAAGCTTTCTTT. Its translation: CASSYGPFGEAFF.

This clonotype was seen more than once but under ten times. V usage is TRBV6-5 and J usage is TRBJ2-2; D may be TRBD1 or TRBD2 (6 bases each). Germline V gene data show CDR1 as MNHEY and CDR2 as SVGAGI. Deletions cut 7 bases from V and 4 bases from J, with 13 bases between. The CDR3 loop spans 14 amino acids. CDR3 region: CASIRRGSTGELFF. DNA for the CDR3: TGTGCCAGCATCAGGAGGGGGAGCACCGGGGAGCTGTTTTTT.

At least ten counts were recorded for this clonotype. The chain combines TRBV4-2 with TRBJ1-2; D is perhaps TRBD1 (5 bases). The CDR3 extends over 14 amino acids. V was cut by 0 bases and J by 5 bases, with 10 bases left in between. CDR1 and CDR2 from the germline V gene are LGHNA and YNFKEQ. The DNA for the CDR3 is TGTGCCAGCAGCCAAGAGTTAGGGGTTTATGGCTACACCTTC. Encoded protein: CASSQELGVYGYTF.

This clonotype has at least ten counts. The gene calls are TRBV20-1 and TRBJ1-1, with 9 bases lining up with TRBD1. CDR1 and CDR2 from the germline V gene are DFQATT and SNEGSKA (reference sequence). The CDR3 covers 13 residues. Trimming cost V 6 bases and J 4 bases; bases outside gene matches: 6. The CDR3 here is CSAHRGLGTEAFF. The DNA for the CDR3 is TGCAGTGCCCACAGGGGGCTCGGCACTGAAGCTTTCTTT.

This clonotype was seen more than once but under ten times. The V gene is TRBV12-3 or TRBV12-4, the J gene TRBJ2-2; tentatively, D is TRBD1 or TRBD2 (5 bases each). The V end lost 6 bases, the J end lost 7 bases, and 15 bases lay between the germline ends. The CDR3 spans 14 residues. In DNA, the CDR3 is TGTGCCAGCAGCGGGACGAGGTTTGTCGGGGAGCTGTTTTTT. Amino acids: CASSGTRFVGELFF.

This clonotype has ten or more counts. The chain employs TRBV7-2 and TRBJ1-5; D is ambiguous. Germline V CDR1 and CDR2: SGHTA, FQGNSA. V lost 1 base and J lost 10, with 11 bases in between. CDR3 length equals 13 residues. The CDR3 sequence: CASSLGGETPQHF. The CDR3 bases are TGTGCCAGCAGCTTAGGTGGGGAGACTCCCCAGCATTTT.

The sample holds many counts of this clonotype. The chain combines TRBV20-1 with TRBJ2-7; tentatively, D is TRBD1 or TRBD2 (5 bases each). The CDR3 is 14 residues long. Trimming left V 0 bases short and J 5 bases short, with 14 bases between. Germline V CDR1 and CDR2: DFQATT, SNEGSKA (reference sequence). The CDR3 DNA reads TGCAGTGCTAGAGATGAAGCAGGGAGCCACGAGCAGTACGTC. Protein: CSARDEAGSHEQYV.

This clonotype occurred many times. This chain connects TRBV20-1 to TRBJ2-2; 8 nucleotides match TRBD2. The ends lost 6 bases at V and 0 bases at J; junction bases unmatched: 12. CDR3 length: 17 amino acids. Looked up from germline, CDR1 is DFQATT and CDR2 is SNEGSKA (reference sequence). CDR3 coding DNA: TGCAGTGCGACAGAGGCTAGCGGGCCCCCGAACACCGGGGAGCTGTTTTTT. It encodes CSATEASGPPNTGELFF.

The CDR3 nucleotides are TGTGCCAGCAGCTTACAGGGTCCCCCCTACGAGCAGTACTTC. As protein: CASSLQGPPYEQYF. The J gene is TRBJ2-7, the V gene TRBV7-9; maybe TRBD1 (5 bases). The germline CDR1 and CDR2 sequences are SEHNR and FQNEAQ (reference sequence). Deletions cut 2 bases from V and 2 bases from J, with 10 bases between. The CDR3 has 14 amino acids.

Only a few counts were recorded for this clonotype. This chain uses TRBV4-1 with TRBJ2-3; TRBD2 aligns across 9 bases. The junction had 6 bases not matched to a gene; V was cut back by 3 bases and J by 5 bases. CDR3 size: 15 residues. The germline V gene encodes CDR1 MGHRA and CDR2 YSYEKL. The CDR3 nucleotides read TGCGCCAGCAGCCATCTCAGCGGGGGGCGAGATACGCAGTATTTT. Its translation: CASSHLSGGRDTQYF.

This clonotype was counted only a few times. V usage is TRBV20-1 and J usage is TRBJ2-3, with D perhaps TRBD2 (7 bases). The CDR3 length is 15 residues. The germline CDR1 and CDR2 sequences are DFQATT and SNEGSKA (reference sequence). Trimming stripped 0 bases from V and 4 bases from J, with 14 bases between. The CDR3 sequence: CSARDSGGSADTQYF. The DNA for the CDR3 is TGCAGTGCTAGAGATTCGGGGGGCAGCGCAGATACGCAGTATTTT.

This clonotype was seen only a few times. CDR3 DNA sequence: TGTGCCAGCAGTCCCCAGGGACTAGCGGGGGGCCAGAAATCTGGGTTCTTC. Its translation: CASSPQGLAGGQKSGFF. This sequence joins TRBV28 and TRBJ2-1; TRBD2 agrees at 15 bases. Germline trimming cut 5 bases from V and 15 bases from J; bases unmatched to any gene: 17. The CDR3 is made up of 17 amino acids. CDR1 is MDHEN, CDR2 SYDVKM, per germline.

This clonotype has more than one count but fewer than ten. An end of the junction differs from the germline gene, which may be a read error. The V gene is TRBV20-1, the J gene TRBJ2-4; 7 bases agree with TRBD1. CDR3 length: 14 residues. The germline V gene encodes CDR1 DFQATT and CDR2 SNEGSKA (reference sequence). CDR3 coding DNA: TGCAGTGCTACCCCCGGGACAGCCGAAAACATTCAGTACTTC. Translation gives CSATPGTAENIQYF.

This clonotype has a count of ten or more. This chain joins TRBV20-1 and TRBJ2-7; TRBD1 might be the D (5 bases). The germline CDR1 and CDR2 sequences are DFQATT and SNEGSKA (reference sequence). Trimming shortened V by 3 bases and J by 7 bases, and 16 bases separated the two germline ends. This CDR3 is 13 amino acids long. Here the CDR3 DNA reads TGCAGTGCTAGTAGGCAGGGCCCCTCGGAGCAGTACGTC. Its translation is CSASRQGPSEQYV.

With respect to this clonotype: A read error may explain this, as a much larger clone is one base away. The rearrangement uses TRBV10-3 and TRBJ2-7; 8 nucleotides match TRBD2. Germline-derived CDR1 and CDR2 are ENHRY and SYGVKD. This CDR3 comprises 17 residues. The CDR3 coding sequence is TGTGCCAACAGTGATAGTAAGATAGCGGGGAGCTCCTACGAGCAGTACGTC. Its translation is CANSDSKIAGSSYEQYV.

This clonotype appeared many times. This chain connects TRBV20-1 to TRBJ1-6; D is possibly TRBD1 (6 bases). Germline V gene data show CDR1 as DFQATT and CDR2 as SNEGSKA (reference sequence). Trimming took 3 bases from V and 8 from J, leaving 11 bases between them. This CDR3 is 13 amino acids long. CDR3 residues: CSARGGQDSPLHF. The CDR3 DNA is TGCAGTGCTAGGGGGGGGCAGGATTCACCCCTCCACTTT.

In this sample, this clonotype turned up many times. This chain links TRBV4-2 with TRBJ2-7; possibly TRBD1 for D (7 bases). V was trimmed by 3 bases and J by 6 bases, leaving 18 bases between them. The CDR3 spans 15 residues. The germline V gene has CDR1 LGHNA and CDR2 YNFKEQ. The CDR3 coding sequence is TGTGCCAGCAGCCAGCGACAGGGAGAGGGGGGCGAGCAGTACTTC. This codes for CASSQRQGEGGEQYF.

The chain has TRBV29-1 and TRBJ2-3; D could derive from TRBD1 or TRBD2 (11 bases each). The CDR3 contains 20 residues. In germline, CDR1 is SQVTM, CDR2 ANQGSEA. The germline V and J ends were trimmed by 3 bases and 2 bases, with 30 bases remaining between them. The CDR3 is CSVEGGQGASSGGNTDTQYF. CDR3 in DNA: TGCAGCGTTGAGGGTGGACAGGGGGCGTCTAGCGGGGGGAACACAGATACGCAGTATTTT.

The chain combines TRBV7-2 with TRBJ2-1; tentative D call: TRBD1 (7 bases). The V and J ends lost 7 bases and 4 bases respectively, with 14 bases between them. Germline V CDR1 and CDR2: SGHTA, FQGNSA. The CDR3 sequence is 14 residues long. The CDR3 nucleotides read TGTGCCAGCAATTTGGAGGGACAGTACAATGAGCAGTTCTTC. It is translated as CASNLEGQYNEQFF.